This is a list of T cell receptor beta chains from one sample in a study of PD-L1 blockade in urothelial cancer. The assay was immunoSEQ multiplex PCR, and TCRdb's table has in-frame clones only and misses some. The sample has 48,000 or so clones, approximately 80% seen once. The material was PBMCs, obtained around atezolizumab (anti-PD-L1) treatment. The receptors shown here come from a man in his sixties or seventies with urothelial cancer. Both conserved end residues are part of each CDR3. The D gene is left open where the match is weak. The size entry is marked missing in some rows and otherwise reads once, few, many or a size class.

>TRBV29-1|few|TRBJ1-2|TRBD1
TGCAGCGTTGGGGGGTGGACAGGGGCTAACTATGGCTACACCTTC
CSVGGWTGANYGYTF
>TRBV6-1|few|TRBJ2-7|NA
TGTGCCAGCAGTGTTAGGGAGGGGACAAACTACGAGCAGTACTTC
CASSVREGTNYEQYF
>TRBV7-9|NA|TRBJ1-4|TRBD1
TGTGCCAGCAACACCGGGACAGGGAATGAAAAACTGTTTTTT
CASNTGTGNEKLFF
>TRBV28|NA|TRBJ1-2|NA
TGTGCCAGCAGTTTATCTCAGGGGCAGGTCTATGGCTACACCTTC
CASSLSQGQVYGYTF
>TRBV25-1|NA|TRBJ2-5|NA
TGTGCCAGCAGTGACCCGGGAGCGGAGACCCAGTACTTC
CASSDPGAETQYF
>TRBV28|NA|TRBJ2-1|NA
TGTGCCAGCACTTTTACCAAAAGCAGGGGAAGGTACAATGAGCAGTTCTTC
CASTFTKSRGRYNEQFF
>TRBV9|many|TRBJ1-2|NA
TGTGCCAGCAGCGTAGTAGGACAATATGGCTACACCTTC
CASSVVGQYGYTF
>TRBV9|NA|TRBJ1-5|NA
TGTGCCAGCAGCGTAGGGGAGGGGAGGGGTAGCAATCAGCCCCAGCATTTT
CASSVGEGRGSNQPQHF
>TRBV7-8|NA|TRBJ2-1|TRBD2
TGTGCCAGCAGCCCACCGACTAGCGGGAAAAACAATGAGCAGTTCTTC
CASSPPTSGKNNEQFF
>TRBV19|NA|TRBJ1-5|NA
TGTGCCAGTACCCCTGGGGAGACTCGGTGGCCCCAGCATTTT
CASTPGETRWPQHF
>TRBV2|NA|TRBJ2-3|TRBD2
TGTGCCAGCAGAAAACTAGCGGGAGTGGGAACGCAGTATTTT
CASRKLAGVGTQYF
>TRBV9|NA|TRBJ1-3|NA
TGTGCCAGCAGCGTCAAAGTTCCCGGAGACTCTGGAAACACCATATATTTT
CASSVKVPGDSGNTIYF
>TRBV28|once|TRBJ2-7|TRBD1
TGTGCCAGCAGTTCCCCTATATGGGACAGGGGCTCCTACGAGCAGTACTTC
CASSSPIWDRGSYEQYF
>TRBV30|NA|TRBJ2-7|TRBD2
TGTGCCTGGAGTGTCGCGGGGGTTGAAACCTACGAGCAGTACTTC
CAWSVAGVETYEQYF
>TRBV9|NA|TRBJ2-3|TRBD1
TGTGCCAGCAGCGTATATCGAGGACAGGGGACCACAGATACGCAGTATTTT
CASSVYRGQGTTDTQYF
>TRBV30|few|TRBJ1-3|NA
TGTGCCTGGAGTGTCGCTGGAAACACCATATATTTT
CAWSVAGNTIYF
>TRBV28|NA|TRBJ1-4|TRBD1
TGTGCCAGCACCCCAAGGGGGCTCTTTAATGAAAAACTGTTTTTT
CASTPRGLFNEKLFF
>TRBV5-1|NA|TRBJ1-1|TRBD1
TGCGCCAGCGGTCCCCGGGACAGGGGATCGAACACTGAAGCTTTCTTT
CASGPRDRGSNTEAFF
>TRBV5-4|NA|TRBJ2-1|TRBD2
TGTGCCAGCAGCTTGCCCAGCGGGAGAGGCAATGAGCAGTTCTTC
CASSLPSGRGNEQFF
>TRBV2|NA|TRBJ2-1|TRBD2
TGTGCCAGCGAACGAGCGGGAATAGTCGATGAGCAGTTCTTC
CASERAGIVDEQFF
>TRBV19|few|TRBJ1-1|NA
TGTGCCAGTACCCTCCGACAGAACACTGAAGCTTTCTTT
CASTLRQNTEAFF
>TRBV5-1|NA|TRBJ2-3|TRBD1
TGCGCCAGCGGAAAGCCGGGACAGGGTCCAGATACGCAGTATTTT
CASGKPGQGPDTQYF
>TRBV11-3|NA|TRBJ2-5|NA
TGTGCCAGCAGCCCTATGGGCAGGGAGACCCAGTACTTC
CASSPMGRETQYF
>TRBV28|NA|TRBJ1-2|TRBD1
TGTGCCAGCAGCCCTGGGACAGGGTGGCGTGGCTACACCTTC
CASSPGTGWRGYTF
>TRBV19|NA|TRBJ2-2|TRBD1
TGTGCCAGTAGTCCTGACGGACAGGGGGCCCCCGGGGAGCTGTTTTTT
CASSPDGQGAPGELFF
>TRBV5-8|NA|TRBJ2-7|NA
TGTGCCAGCAGCTTGTCGGCGGACACCTACGAGCAGTACTTC
CASSLSADTYEQYF
>TRBV9|NA|TRBJ1-3|NA
TGTGCCAGCAGCCCTCAAACAGGGTTGAGGGTTGGAAACACCATATATTTT
CASSPQTGLRVGNTIYF
>TRBV20-1|NA|TRBJ2-3|NA
TGCAGTGCGCTGTCGGGGGATACGCAGTATTTT
CSALSGDTQYF
>TRBV30|NA|TRBJ2-3|TRBD1
TGTGCCTGGAGTACCCGGGACAGGGGCACAGATACGCAGTATTTT
CAWSTRDRGTDTQYF
>TRBV27|NA|TRBJ1-5|NA
TGTGCCAGCAGTTACGGTTATAGCAATCAGCCCCAGCATTTT
CASSYGYSNQPQHF
>TRBV6-1|NA|TRBJ2-2|NA
TGTGCCAGCAGGGACACCGCGAACACCGGGGAGCTGTTTTTT
CASRDTANTGELFF
>TRBV2|NA|TRBJ2-1|NA
TGTGCCAGCAGCCCGCTTCCGCGGGCCCAGCCCTCCTACAATGAGCAGTTCTTC
CASSPLPRAQPSYNEQFF
>TRBV28|NA|TRBJ2-3|TRBD2
TGTGCCAGCGGGCTAGCGGGAGTAATTGGTACGCAGTATTTT
CASGLAGVIGTQYF
>TRBV6-1|NA|TRBJ1-2|NA
TGTGCCAGCAGTGACACCCTACCCTTCTATGGCTACACCTTC
CASSDTLPFYGYTF
>TRBV10-2|NA|TRBJ2-7|NA
TGCGCCAGCAGTGAGTCGAGGCAGGGCCCAAAAGAGGAGTACTTC
CASSESRQGPKEEYF